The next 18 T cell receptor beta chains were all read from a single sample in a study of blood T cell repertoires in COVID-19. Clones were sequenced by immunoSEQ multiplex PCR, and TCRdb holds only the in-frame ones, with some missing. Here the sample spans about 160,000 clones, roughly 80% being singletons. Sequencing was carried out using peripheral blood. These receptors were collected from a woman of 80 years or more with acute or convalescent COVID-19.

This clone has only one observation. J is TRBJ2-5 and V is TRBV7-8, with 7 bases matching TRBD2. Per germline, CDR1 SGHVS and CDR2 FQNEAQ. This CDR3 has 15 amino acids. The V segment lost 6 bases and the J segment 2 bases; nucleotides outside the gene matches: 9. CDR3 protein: CASRRGRAGQETQYF. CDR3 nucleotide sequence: TGTGCCAGCAGGCGGGGGAGAGCGGGGCAAGAGACCCAGTACTTC.

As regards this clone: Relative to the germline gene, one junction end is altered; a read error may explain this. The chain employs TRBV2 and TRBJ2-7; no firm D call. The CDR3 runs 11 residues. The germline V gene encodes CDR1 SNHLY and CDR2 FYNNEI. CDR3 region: CASSENYKQYF. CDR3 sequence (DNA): TGTGCCAGCAGTGAGAACTACAAGCAGTACTTC.

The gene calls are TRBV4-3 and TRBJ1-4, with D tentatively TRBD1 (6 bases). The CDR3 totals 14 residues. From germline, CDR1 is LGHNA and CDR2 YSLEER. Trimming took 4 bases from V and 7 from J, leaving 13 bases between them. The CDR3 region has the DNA TGCGCCAGCAGCCCGGGACAAGGGTTTGAAAAACTGTTTTTT. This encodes CASSPGQGFEKLFF.

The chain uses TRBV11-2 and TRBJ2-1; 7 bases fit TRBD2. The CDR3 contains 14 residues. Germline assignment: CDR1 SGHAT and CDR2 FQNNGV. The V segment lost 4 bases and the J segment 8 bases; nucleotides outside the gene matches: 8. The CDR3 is CASSSPAGVDEQFF. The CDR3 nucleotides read TGTGCCAGCAGCTCACCCGCGGGAGTGGATGAGCAGTTCTTC.

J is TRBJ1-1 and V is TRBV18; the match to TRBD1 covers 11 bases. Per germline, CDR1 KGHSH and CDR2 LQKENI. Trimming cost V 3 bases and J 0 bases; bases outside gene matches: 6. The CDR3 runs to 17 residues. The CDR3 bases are TGTGCCAGCTCACCCCGGGACAGGGGGACCATGAACACTGAAGCTTTCTTT. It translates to CASSPRDRGTMNTEAFF.

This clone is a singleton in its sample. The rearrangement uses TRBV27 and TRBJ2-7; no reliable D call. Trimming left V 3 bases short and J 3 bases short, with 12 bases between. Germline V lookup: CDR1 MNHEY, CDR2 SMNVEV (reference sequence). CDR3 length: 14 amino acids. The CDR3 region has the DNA TGTGCCAGCAGTTTCGCAGGCTCCTTCTACGAGCAGTACTTC. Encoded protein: CASSFAGSFYEQYF.

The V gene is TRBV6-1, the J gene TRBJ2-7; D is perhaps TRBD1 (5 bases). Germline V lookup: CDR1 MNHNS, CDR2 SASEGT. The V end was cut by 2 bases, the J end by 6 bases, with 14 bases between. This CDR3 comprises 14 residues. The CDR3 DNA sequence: TGTGCCAGCAGTGAATCCAGGGTTGGATTCGAGCAGTACTTC. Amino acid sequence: CASSESRVGFEQYF.

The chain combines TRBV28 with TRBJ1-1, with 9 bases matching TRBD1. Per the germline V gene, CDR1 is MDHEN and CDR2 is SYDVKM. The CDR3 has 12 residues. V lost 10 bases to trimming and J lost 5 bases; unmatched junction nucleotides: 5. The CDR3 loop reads CATLDRGTEAFF. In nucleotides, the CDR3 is TGTGCCACCTTGGACAGGGGTACTGAAGCTTTCTTT.

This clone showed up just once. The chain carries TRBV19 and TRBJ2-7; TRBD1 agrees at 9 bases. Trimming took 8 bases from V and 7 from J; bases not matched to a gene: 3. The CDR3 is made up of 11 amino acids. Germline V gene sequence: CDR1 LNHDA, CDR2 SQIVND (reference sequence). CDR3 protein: CASRDRVEQYF. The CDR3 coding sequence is TGTGCCAGTCGGGACAGGGTTGAGCAGTACTTC.

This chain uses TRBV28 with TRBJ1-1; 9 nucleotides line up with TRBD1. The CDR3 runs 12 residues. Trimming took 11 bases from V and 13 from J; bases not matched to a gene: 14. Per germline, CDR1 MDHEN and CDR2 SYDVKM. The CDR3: CAGKKSGTGLFF. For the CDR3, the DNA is TGTGCCGGTAAAAAGAGCGGGACAGGGCTTTTCTTT.

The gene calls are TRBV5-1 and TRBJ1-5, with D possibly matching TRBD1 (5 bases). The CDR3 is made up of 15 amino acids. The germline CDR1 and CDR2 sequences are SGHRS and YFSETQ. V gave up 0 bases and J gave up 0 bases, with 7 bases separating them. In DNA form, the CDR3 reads TGCGCCAGCAGCTTGGGACAGAATAGCAATCAGCCCCAGCATTTT. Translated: CASSLGQNSNQPQHF.

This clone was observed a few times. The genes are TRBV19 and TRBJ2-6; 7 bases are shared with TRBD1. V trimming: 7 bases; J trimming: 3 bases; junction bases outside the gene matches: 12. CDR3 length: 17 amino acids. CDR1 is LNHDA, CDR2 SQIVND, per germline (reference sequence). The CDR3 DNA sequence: TGTGCCAGTACTAAAACAGGGGCATTAGGTGGGGCCAACGTCCTGACTTTC. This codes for CASTKTGALGGANVLTF.

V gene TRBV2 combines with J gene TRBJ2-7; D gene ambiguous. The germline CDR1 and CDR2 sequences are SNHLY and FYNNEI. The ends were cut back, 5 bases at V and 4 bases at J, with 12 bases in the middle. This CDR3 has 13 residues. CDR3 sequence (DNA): TGTGCCAGCAGTCGCGATAATTTGTACGAGCAGTACTTC. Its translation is CASSRDNLYEQYF.

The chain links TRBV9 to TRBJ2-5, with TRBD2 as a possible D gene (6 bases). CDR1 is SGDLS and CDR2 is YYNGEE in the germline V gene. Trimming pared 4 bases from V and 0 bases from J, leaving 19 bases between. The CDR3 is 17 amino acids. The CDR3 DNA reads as TGTGCCAGCAGCCCGGGGCGGGCTAGCGTAAACCAAGAGACCCAGTACTTC. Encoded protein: CASSPGRASVNQETQYF.

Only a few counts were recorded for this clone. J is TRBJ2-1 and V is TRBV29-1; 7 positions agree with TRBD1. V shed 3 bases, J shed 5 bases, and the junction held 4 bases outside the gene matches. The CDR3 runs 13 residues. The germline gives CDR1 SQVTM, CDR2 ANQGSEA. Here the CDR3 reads CSVERGLDNEQFF. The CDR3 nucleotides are TGCAGCGTTGAGAGGGGGCTAGACAATGAGCAGTTCTTC.

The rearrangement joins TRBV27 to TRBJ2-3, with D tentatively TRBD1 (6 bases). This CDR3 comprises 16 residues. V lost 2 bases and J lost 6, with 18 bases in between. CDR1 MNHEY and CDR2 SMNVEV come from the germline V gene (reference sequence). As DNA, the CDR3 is TGTGCCAGCAGTTTAGCAGGGGTGGAACTCGTGGATACGCAGTATTTT. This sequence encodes CASSLAGVELVDTQYF.

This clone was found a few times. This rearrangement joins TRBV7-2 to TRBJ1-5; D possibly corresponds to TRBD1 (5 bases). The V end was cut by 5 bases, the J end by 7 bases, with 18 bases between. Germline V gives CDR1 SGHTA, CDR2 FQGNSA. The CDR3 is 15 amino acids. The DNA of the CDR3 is TGTGCCAGCAGCCGGGGATCCAGGGAGGGGCAGCCCCAGCATTTT. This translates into CASSRGSREGQPQHF.

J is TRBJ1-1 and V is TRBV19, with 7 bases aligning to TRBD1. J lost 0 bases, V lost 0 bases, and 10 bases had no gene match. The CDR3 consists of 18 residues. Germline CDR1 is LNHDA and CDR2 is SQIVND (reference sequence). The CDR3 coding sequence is TGTGCCAGTAGTATAGAGACCCCGGCAGGGGGTATGAACACTGAAGCTTTCTTT. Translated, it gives CASSIETPAGGMNTEAFF.